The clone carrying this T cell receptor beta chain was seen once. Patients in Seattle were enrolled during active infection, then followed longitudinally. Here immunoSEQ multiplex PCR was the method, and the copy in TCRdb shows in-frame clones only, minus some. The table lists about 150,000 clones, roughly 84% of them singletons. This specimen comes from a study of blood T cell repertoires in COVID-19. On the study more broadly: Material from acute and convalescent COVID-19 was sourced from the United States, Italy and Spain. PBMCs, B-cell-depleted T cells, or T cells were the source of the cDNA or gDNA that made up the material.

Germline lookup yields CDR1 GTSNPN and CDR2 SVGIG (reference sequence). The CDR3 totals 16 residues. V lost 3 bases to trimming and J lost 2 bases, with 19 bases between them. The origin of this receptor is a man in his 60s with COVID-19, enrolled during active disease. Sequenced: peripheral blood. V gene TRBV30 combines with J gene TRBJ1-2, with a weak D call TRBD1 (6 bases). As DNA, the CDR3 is TGTGCCTGGAGCCCCCCGGCGGGGGGCGGAAACTATGGCTACACCTTC. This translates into CAWSPPAGGGNYGYTF.